This T cell receptor (beta chain) was documented in a study of cytomegalovirus exposure and HLA in healthy donors. Study in general: Prior work identified about 120 million unique TCR beta sequences in roughly 190 million T cells. HLA-typed donors were the source of around 77 million unique TCRs held in an early data release.

As for this clone: Its antigen is not known.

The primer mix had 60 Vbeta and 13 Jbeta primers. TCRdb's table, derived via immunoSEQ multiplex PCR, lists solely in-frame clones and lacks some. The sample consists of approximately 110,000 clones, about 85% of them appearing once. V shed 7 bases, J shed 2 bases, and the junction held 4 bases outside the gene matches. The CDR3 is made up of 13 amino acids. Looked up from germline, CDR1 is SGHVS and CDR2 is FQNEAQ. Study-level findings and limits: Under in vitro conditions, three CMV-associated chains were confirmed as specific for CMV antigens. Sequencing likely caused a cluster of highly shared sequence variants.

The V and J genes are TRBV7-8 and TRBJ2-7, with 8 bases that match TRBD2. The source material was PBMCs. This TCR was sampled from a man aged 50-59 years in good health and CMV-seronegative. The CDR3: CASTGSGAYEQYF. DNA of the CDR3: TGTGCCAGCACCGGTAGCGGGGCCTACGAGCAGTACTTC.